This T cell receptor beta chain emerged from a study of blood T cell repertoires in COVID-19. Some clones are missing from TCRdb's copy, which holds only in-frame ones; the method was immunoSEQ multiplex PCR. The table has 350,000 or so clones, about 88% seen once. V was clipped by 5 bases and J by 4 bases; unmatched bases: 6. The length of the CDR3 is 14 residues. Germline V gives CDR1 SNHLY, CDR2 FYNNEI. The sequenced sample was PBMCs or T cells enriched from blood (not recorded which). The receptor was derived from a woman aged 25-40 years who had been exposed to COVID-19. V gene TRBV2 combines with J gene TRBJ1-2; 8 nucleotides agree with TRBD1. The CDR3 sequence is CASSSGGIAYGYTF. CDR3 nucleotide sequence: TGTGCCAGCAGTTCAGGGGGCATCGCCTATGGCTACACCTTC.